What follows describes a single T cell receptor (beta chain). Relapses following autologous stem cell transplantation were seen in all patients, with brentuximab vedotin exposure varying. These data come from a study of PD-1 blockade in classical Hodgkin lymphoma. TCRdb's table, derived via immunoSEQ multiplex PCR, lists solely in-frame clones and lacks some. The table shows some 43,000 clones, with 86% occurring only once. This CDR3 has 16 residues. Trimming pared 7 bases from V and 2 bases from J, leaving 19 bases between. Looked up from germline, CDR1 is MDHEN and CDR2 is SYDVKM. The sequences come from peripheral blood mononuclear cells (PBMCs), collected before the second cycle of nivolumab. This TCR was sampled from a human donor with classical Hodgkin lymphoma. The rearrangement links TRBV28 to TRBJ2-3, with D perhaps TRBD2 (6 bases). The CDR3 region has the DNA TGTGCCAGCAAGTATCTTCCCAGCGGGTACACAGATACGCAGTATTTT. It specifies CASKYLPSGYTDTQYF.